The clone carrying this T cell receptor beta chain is medium-sized (0.01 to 0.1%). Its antigen is currently unknown. This specimen comes from a study of metastatic and nonmetastatic thyroid tumors. CDR1 SNHLY and CDR2 FYNNEI come from the germline V gene. CDR3 length equals 12 residues. Trimming removed 3 bases from V and 4 bases from J, with 6 bases in between. TCRdb reprocessed the PCR reads via MiXCR. The sample lists about 19,000 clones; 25% were seen once. Treatment of any kind had been given to no patient before thyroid surgery. The study, taken as a whole, reports: In blood and tumor, TCR beta diversity was reportedly significantly higher in malignant thyroid tumors than in benign nodules.

The genes are TRBV2 and TRBJ2-5; D not certain. Source material: blood. This TCR was recovered from a male donor with papillary thyroid cancer or a benign thyroid nodule (not recorded which). Some clones in this sample may be carry-over from other donors' samples. This CDR3 reads CASSEVRETQYF. CDR3 DNA sequence: TGTGCCAGCAGTGAGGTACGAGAGACCCAGTACTTC.